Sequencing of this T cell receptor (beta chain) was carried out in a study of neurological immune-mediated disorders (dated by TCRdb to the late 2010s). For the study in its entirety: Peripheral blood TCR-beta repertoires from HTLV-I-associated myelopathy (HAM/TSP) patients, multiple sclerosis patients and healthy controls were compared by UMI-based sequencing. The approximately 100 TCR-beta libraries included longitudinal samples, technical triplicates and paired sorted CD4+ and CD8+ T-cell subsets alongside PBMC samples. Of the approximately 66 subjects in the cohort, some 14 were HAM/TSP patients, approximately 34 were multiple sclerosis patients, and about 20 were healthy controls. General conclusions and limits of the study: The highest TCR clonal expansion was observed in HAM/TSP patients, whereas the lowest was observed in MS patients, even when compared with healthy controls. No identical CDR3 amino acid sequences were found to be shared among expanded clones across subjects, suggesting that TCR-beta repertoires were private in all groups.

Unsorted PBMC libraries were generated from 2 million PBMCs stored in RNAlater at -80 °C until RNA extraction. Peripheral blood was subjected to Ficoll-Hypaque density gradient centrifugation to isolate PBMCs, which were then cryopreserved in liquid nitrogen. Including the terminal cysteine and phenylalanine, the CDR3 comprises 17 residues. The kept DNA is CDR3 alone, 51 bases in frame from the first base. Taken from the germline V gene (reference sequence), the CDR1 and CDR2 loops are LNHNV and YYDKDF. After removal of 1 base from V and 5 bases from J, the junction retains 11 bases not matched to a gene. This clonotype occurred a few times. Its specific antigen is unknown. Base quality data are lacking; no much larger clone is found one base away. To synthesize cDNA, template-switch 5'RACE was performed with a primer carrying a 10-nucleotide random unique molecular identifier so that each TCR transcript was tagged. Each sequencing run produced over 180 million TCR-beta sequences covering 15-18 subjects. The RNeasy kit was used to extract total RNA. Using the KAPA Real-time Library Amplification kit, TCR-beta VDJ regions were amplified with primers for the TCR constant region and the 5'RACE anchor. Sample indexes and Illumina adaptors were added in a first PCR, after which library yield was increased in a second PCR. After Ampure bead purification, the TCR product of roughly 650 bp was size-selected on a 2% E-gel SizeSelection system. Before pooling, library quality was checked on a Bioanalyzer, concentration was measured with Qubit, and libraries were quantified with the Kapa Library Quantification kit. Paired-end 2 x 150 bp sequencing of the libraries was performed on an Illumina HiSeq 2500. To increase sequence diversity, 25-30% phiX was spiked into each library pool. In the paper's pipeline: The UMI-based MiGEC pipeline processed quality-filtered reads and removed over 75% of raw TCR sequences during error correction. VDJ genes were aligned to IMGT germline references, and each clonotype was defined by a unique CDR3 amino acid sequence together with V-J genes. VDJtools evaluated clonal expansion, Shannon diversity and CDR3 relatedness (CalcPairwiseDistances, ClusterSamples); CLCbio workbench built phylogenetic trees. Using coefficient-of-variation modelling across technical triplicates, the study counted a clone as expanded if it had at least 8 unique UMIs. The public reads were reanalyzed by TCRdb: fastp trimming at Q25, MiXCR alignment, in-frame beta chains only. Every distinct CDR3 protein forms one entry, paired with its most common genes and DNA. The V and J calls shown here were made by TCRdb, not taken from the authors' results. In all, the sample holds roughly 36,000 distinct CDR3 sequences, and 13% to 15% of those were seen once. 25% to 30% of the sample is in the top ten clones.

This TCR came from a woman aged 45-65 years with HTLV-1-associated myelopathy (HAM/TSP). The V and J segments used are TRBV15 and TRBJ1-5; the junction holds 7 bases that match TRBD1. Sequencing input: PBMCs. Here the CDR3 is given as CATSRGKAGTVHQPQHF. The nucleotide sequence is TGTGCCACCAGCAGAGGGAAAGCCGGGACAGTTCATCAGCCCCAGCATTTT. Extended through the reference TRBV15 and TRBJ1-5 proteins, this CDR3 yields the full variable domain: DAMVIQNPRYQVTQFGKPVTLSCSQTLNHNVMYWYQQKSSQAPKLLFHYYDKDFNNEADTPDNFQSRRPNTSFCFLDIRSPGLGDTAMYLCATSRGKAGTVHQPQHFGDGTRLSIL.